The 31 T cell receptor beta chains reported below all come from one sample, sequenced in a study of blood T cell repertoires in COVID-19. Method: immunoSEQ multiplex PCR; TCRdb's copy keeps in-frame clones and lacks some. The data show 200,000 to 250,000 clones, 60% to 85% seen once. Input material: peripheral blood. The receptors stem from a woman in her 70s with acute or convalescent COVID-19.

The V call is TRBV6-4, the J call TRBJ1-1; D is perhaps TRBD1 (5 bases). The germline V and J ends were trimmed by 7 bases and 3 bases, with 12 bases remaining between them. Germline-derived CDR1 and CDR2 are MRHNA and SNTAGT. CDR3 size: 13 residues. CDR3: CASKDQGDTEAFF. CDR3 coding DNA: TGTGCCAGCAAGGACCAAGGGGACACTGAAGCTTTCTTT.

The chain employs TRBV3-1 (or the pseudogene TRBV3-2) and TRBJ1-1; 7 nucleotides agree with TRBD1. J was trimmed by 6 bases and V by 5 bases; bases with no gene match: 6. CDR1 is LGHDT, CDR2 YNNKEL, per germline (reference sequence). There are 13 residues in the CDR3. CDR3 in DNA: TGTGCCAGCAGCACCCAGGGGGGAGCTGAAGCTTTCTTT. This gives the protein CASSTQGGAEAFF.

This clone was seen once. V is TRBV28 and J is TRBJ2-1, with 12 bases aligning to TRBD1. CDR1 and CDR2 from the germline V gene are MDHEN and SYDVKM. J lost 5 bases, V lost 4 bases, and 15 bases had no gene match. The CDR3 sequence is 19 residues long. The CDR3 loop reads CASSYRDRGPLILNNEQFF. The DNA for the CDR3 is TGTGCCAGCAGTTACCGGGACAGGGGGCCGCTCATCTTAAACAATGAGCAGTTCTTC.

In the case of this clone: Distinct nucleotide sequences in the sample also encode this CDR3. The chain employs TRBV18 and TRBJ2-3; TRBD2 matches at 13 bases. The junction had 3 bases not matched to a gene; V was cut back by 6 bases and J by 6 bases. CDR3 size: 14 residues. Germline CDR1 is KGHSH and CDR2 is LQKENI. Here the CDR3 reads CASSGTSGTDTQYF. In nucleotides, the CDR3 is TGTGCCAGCTCCGGGACTAGCGGGACGGATACGCAGTATTTT.

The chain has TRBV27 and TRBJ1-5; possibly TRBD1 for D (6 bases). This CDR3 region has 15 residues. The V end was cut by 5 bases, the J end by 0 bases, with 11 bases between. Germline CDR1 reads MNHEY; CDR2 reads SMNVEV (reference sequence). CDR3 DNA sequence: TGTGCCAGCAGTCGGACAGACGATAGCAATCAGCCCCAGCATTTT. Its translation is CASSRTDDSNQPQHF.

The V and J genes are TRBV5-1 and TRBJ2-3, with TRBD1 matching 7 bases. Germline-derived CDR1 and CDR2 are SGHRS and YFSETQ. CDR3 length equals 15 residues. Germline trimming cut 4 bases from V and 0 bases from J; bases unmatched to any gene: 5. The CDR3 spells CASSVQGPSTDTQYF. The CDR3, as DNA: TGCGCCAGCAGCGTACAGGGGCCGAGCACAGATACGCAGTATTTT.

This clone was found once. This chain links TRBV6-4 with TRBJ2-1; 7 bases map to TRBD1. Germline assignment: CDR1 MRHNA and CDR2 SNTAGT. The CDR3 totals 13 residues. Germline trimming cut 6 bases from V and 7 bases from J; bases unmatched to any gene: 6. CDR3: CASSHDRANEQFF. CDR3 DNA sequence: TGTGCCAGCAGCCACGACAGGGCGAATGAGCAGTTCTTC.

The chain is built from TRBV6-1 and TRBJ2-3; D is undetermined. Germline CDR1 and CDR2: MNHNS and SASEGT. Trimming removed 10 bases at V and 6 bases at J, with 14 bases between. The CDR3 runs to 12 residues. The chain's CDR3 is CATSPFSDTQYF. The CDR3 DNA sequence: TGTGCCACCTCGCCCTTTAGTGATACGCAGTATTTT.

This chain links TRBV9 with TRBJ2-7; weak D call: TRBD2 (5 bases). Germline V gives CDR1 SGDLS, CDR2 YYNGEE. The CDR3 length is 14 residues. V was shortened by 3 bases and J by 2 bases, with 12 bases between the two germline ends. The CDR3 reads CASSERADPYEQYF. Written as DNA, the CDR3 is TGTGCCAGCAGCGAAAGAGCGGACCCCTACGAGCAGTACTTC. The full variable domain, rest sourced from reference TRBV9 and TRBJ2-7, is DSGVTQTPKHLITATGQRVTLRCSPRSGDLSVYWYQQSLDQGLQFLIQYYNGEERAKGNILERFSAQQFPDLHSELNLSSLELGDSALYFCASSERADPYEQYFGPGTRLTVT.

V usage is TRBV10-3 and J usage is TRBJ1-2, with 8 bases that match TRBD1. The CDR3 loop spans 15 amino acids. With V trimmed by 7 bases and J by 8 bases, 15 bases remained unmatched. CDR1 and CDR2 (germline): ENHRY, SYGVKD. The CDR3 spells CAITWAETGDNGYTF. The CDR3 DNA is TGTGCCATCACTTGGGCCGAGACAGGGGATAACGGCTACACCTTC.

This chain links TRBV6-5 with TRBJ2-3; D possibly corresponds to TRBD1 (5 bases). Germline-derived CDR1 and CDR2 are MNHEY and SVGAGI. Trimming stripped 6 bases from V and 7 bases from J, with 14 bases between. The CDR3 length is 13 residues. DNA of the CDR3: TGTGCCAGCAGCCCCGACAGATATAATACGCAGTATTTT. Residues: CASSPDRYNTQYF.

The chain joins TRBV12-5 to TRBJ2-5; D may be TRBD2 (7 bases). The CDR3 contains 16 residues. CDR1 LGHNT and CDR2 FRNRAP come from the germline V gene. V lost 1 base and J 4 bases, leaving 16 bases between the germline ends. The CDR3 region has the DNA TGTGCTAGTGGTTTGGCTCAATGGGGAGGGGGAGAGACCCAGTACTTC. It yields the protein CASGLAQWGGGETQYF.

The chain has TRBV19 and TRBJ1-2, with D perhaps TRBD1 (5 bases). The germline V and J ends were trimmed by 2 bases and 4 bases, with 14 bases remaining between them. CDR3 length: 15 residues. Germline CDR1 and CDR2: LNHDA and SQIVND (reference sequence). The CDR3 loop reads CASSIQFGGVYGYTF. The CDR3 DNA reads TGTGCCAGTAGTATACAGTTCGGGGGAGTCTATGGCTACACCTTC.

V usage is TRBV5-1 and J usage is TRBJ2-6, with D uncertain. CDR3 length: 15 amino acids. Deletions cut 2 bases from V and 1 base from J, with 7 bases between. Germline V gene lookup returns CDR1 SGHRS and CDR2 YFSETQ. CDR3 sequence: CASSFSSSGANVLTF. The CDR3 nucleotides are TGCGCCAGCAGCTTTTCCTCTTCTGGGGCCAACGTCCTGACTTTC.

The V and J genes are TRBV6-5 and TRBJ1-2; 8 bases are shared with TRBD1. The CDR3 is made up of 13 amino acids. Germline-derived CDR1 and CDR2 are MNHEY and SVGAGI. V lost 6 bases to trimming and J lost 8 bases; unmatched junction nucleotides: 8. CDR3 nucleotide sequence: TGTGCCAGCAGCCCCCAGACAGGGGCCGGCTACACCTTC. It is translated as CASSPQTGAGYTF.

CDR3 region: CASSYSRGSRETQYF. The CDR3 nucleotides are TGTGCCAGCAGTTATAGCAGGGGATCAAGAGAGACCCAGTACTTC. The chain joins TRBV6-6 to TRBJ2-5; the D gene is possibly TRBD1 (6 bases). Trimming removed 3 bases at V and 4 bases at J, with 15 bases between. CDR1 and CDR2 from the germline V gene are MNHNY and SVGAGI (reference sequence). This CDR3 has 15 amino acids.

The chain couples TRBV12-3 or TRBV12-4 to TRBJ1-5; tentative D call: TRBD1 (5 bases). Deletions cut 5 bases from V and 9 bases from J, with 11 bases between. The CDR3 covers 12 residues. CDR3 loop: CASSPRQSPQHF. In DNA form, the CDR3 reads TGTGCCAGCAGTCCACGACAGTCGCCCCAGCATTTT.

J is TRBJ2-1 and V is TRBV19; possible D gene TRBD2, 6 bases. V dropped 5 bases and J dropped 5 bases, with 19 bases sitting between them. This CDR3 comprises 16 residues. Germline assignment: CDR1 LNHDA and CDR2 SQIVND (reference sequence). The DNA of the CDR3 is TGTGCCAGTAGTGTTCCGGGACGGAGGGAGAACAATGAGCAGTTCTTC. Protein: CASSVPGRRENNEQFF. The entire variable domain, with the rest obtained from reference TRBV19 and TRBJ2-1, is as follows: DGGITQSPKYLFRKEGQNVTLSCEQNLNHDAMYWYRQDPGQGLRLIYYSQIVNDFQKGDIAEGYSVSREKKESFPLTVTSAQKNPTAFYLCASSVPGRRENNEQFFGPGTRLTVL.

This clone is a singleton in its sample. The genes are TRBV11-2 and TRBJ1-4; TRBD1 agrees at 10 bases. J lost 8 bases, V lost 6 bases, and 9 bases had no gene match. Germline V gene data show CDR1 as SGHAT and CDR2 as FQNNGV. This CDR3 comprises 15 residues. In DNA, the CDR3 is TGTGCCAGCAGTCTCGGGACAGGGGAGAGGGAAAAACTGTTTTTT. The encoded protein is CASSLGTGEREKLFF.

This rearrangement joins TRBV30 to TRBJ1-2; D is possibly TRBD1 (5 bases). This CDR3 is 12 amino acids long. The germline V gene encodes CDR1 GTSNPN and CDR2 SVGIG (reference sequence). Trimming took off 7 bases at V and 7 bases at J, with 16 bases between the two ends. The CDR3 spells CAFLRQSGGYTF. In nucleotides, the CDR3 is TGTGCCTTCTTACGACAGTCGGGTGGCTACACCTTC.

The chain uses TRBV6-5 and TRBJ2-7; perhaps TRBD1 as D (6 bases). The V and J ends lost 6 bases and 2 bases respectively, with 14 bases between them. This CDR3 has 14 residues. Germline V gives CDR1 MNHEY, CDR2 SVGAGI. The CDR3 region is CASRPPTGTYEQYF. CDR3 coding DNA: TGTGCCAGCAGACCCCCGACAGGAACCTACGAGCAGTACTTC.

This CDR3 is CASSVGFEQYF. CDR3 sequence (DNA): TGTGCCAGCAGTGTCGGGTTCGAGCAGTACTTC. V and J are TRBV2 and TRBJ2-7; D call uncertain. V was shortened by 4 bases and J by 6 bases, with 7 bases between the two germline ends. There are 11 residues in the CDR3. Germline V gene lookup returns CDR1 SNHLY and CDR2 FYNNEI.

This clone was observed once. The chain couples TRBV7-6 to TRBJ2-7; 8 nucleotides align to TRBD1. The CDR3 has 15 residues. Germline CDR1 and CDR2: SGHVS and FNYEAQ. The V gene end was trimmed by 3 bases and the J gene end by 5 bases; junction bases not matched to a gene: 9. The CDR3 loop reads CASSFRTGNRDEQYF. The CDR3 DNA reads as TGTGCCAGCAGCTTTCGGACAGGGAATAGGGACGAGCAGTACTTC.

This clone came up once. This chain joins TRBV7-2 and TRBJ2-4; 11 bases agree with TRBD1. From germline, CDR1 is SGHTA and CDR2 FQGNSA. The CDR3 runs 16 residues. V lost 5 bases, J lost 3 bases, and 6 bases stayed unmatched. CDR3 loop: CASSPRTGGGKNIQYF. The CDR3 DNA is TGTGCCAGCAGCCCGAGGACAGGGGGCGGCAAAAACATTCAGTACTTC.

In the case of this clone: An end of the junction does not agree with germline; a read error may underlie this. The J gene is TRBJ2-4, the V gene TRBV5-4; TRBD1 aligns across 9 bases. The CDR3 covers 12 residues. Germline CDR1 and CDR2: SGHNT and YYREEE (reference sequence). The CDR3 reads CASSGRDREVRF. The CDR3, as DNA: TGTGCCAGCAGCGGAAGGGACAGGGAGGTTCGCTTC.

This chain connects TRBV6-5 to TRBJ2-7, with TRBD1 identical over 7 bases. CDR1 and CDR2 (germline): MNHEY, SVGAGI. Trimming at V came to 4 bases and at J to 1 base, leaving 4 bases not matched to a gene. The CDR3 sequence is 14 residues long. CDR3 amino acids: CASSLNRGSYEQYF. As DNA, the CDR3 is TGTGCCAGCAGTTTGAACAGGGGATCCTACGAGCAGTACTTC.

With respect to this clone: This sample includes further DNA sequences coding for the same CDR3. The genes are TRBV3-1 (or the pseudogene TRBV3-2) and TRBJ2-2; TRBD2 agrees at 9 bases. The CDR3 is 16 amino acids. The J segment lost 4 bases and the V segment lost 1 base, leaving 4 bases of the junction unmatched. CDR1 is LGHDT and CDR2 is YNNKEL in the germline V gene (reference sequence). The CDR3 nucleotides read TGTGCCAGCAGCCAAGGTTTAGCGGGGGTCACCGGGGAGCTGTTTTTT. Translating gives CASSQGLAGVTGELFF.

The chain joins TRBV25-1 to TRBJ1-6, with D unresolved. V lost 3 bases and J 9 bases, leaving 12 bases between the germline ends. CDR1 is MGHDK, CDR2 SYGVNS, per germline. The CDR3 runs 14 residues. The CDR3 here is CASSDVTEFSPLHF. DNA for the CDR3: TGTGCCAGCAGTGATGTAACAGAGTTTTCACCCCTCCACTTT.

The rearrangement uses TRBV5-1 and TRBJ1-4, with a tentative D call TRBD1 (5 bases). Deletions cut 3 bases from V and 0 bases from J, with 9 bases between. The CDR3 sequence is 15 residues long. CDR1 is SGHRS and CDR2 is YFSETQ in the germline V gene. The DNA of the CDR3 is TGCGCCAGCAGCTCGGAGGGGTCAACTAATGAAAAACTGTTTTTT. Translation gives CASSSEGSTNEKLFF.

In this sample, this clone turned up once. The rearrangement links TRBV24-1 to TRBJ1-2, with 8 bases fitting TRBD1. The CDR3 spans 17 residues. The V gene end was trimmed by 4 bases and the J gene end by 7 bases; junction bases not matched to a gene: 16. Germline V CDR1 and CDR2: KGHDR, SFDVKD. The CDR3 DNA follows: TGTGCCACCAGTGACCCCTCGCCAGGGGGCGATTCGCTTGGCTACACCTTC. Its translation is CATSDPSPGGDSLGYTF.

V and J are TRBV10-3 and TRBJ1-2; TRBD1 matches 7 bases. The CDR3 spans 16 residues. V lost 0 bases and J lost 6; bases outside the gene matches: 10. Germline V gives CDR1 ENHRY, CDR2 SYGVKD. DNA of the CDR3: TGTGCCATCAGTGAGTCCACAGGGGTCATTCGTCATGGCTACACCTTC. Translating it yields CAISESTGVIRHGYTF.